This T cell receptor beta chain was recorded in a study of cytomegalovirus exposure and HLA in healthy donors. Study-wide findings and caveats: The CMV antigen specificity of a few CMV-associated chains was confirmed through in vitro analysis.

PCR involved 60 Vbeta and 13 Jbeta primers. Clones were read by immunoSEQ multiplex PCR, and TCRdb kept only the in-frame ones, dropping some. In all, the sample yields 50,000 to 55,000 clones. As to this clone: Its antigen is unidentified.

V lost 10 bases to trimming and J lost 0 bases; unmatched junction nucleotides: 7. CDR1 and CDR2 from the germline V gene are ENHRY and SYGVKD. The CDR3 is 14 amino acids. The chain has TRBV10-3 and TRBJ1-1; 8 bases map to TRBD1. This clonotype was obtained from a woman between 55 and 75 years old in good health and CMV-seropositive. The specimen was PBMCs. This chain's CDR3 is CATQQGGMNTEAFF. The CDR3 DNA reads TGTGCCACGCAACAGGGGGGGATGAACACTGAAGCTTTCTTT.